The clone carrying this T cell receptor beta chain was detected only a few times. Sequencing was performed with immunoSEQ multiplex PCR; in TCRdb, only in-frame clones are kept and a portion is missing. The sample lists roughly 180,000 clones, around four fifths seen once, with about 3.5% in the top ten. This sample is part of a study of blood T cell repertoires in COVID-19. CDR3 size: 14 residues. The germline V gene encodes CDR1 SGHNT and CDR2 YYREEE (reference sequence). V was pared by 7 bases and J by 4 bases, with 4 bases of the junction left unmatched. The source is a woman between 45 and 60 years old in a cohort exposed to, infected with or recovered from COVID-19 (not recorded which). The material sequenced was PBMCs or T cells enriched from blood (not recorded which). The chain employs TRBV5-4 and TRBJ1-3, with 11 bases lining up with TRBD1. For the CDR3, the DNA is TGTGCCAGCGGGGGACAGGGGGTAGGAAACACCATATATTTT. It codes for CASGGQGVGNTIYF.